The rows below give T cell receptor beta chains drawn from one sample of a study of PD-1 blockade in classical Hodgkin lymphoma. Data came from immunoSEQ multiplex PCR; TCRdb stores just in-frame clones and leaves some out. The sample carries almost 100,000 clones, roughly 92% recorded once. The source material was peripheral blood mononuclear cells (PBMCs), sampled at baseline. These receptors all stem from a human donor with classical Hodgkin lymphoma. Both conserved end residues are part of each CDR3. Each record gives: D gene, V gene, J gene, clone size, CDR3 DNA, CDR3 protein. D genes are given only for firm matches. Not every row has a clone size; where given, it reads once, few, many or a size class.

d_call: TRBD1
v_call: TRBV7-9
j_call: TRBJ2-7
clone_size: NA
cdr3_nt: TGTGCCAGCAGCTCGGACAGGGGGATTGCCTCCTACGAGCAGTACTTC
cdr3_aa: CASSSDRGIASYEQYF

d_call: NA
v_call: TRBV27
j_call: TRBJ1-5
clone_size: NA
cdr3_nt: TGTGCCAGCAGTTTGTGGGCAGGGCCCAATCAGCCCCAGCATTTT
cdr3_aa: CASSLWAGPNQPQHF

d_call: NA
v_call: TRBV9
j_call: TRBJ2-2
clone_size: NA
cdr3_nt: TGTGCCAGCAGCGTAGAACCCGGGGAGCTGTTTTTT
cdr3_aa: CASSVEPGELFF

d_call: NA
v_call: TRBV15
j_call: TRBJ2-7
clone_size: NA
cdr3_nt: TGTGCCACCAGCAGAGATCGGGACACTTTCTCCTACGAGCAGTACTTC
cdr3_aa: CATSRDRDTFSYEQYF

d_call: NA
v_call: TRBV6-4
j_call: TRBJ2-3
clone_size: NA
cdr3_nt: TGTGCCAGCAGTGACTCGAGGGTTCTGGGGAGCGGCACAGATACGCAGTATTTT
cdr3_aa: CASSDSRVLGSGTDTQYF

d_call: TRBD2
v_call: TRBV19
j_call: TRBJ2-7
clone_size: NA
cdr3_nt: TGTGCCAGTAGTAGATATCTAGCGGGAGGGCTCAACGAGCAGTACTTC
cdr3_aa: CASSRYLAGGLNEQYF

d_call: NA
v_call: TRBV11-2
j_call: TRBJ2-2
clone_size: NA
cdr3_nt: TGTGCCAGCAGCTTTAGGGGCAGGCACACCGGGGAGCTGTTTTTT
cdr3_aa: CASSFRGRHTGELFF

d_call: NA
v_call: TRBV19
j_call: TRBJ1-5
clone_size: NA
cdr3_nt: TGTGCCAGTAGATTTTGGACAGCGGCGAGCAATCAGCCCCAGCATTTT
cdr3_aa: CASRFWTAASNQPQHF

d_call: NA
v_call: TRBV5-4
j_call: TRBJ2-7
clone_size: NA
cdr3_nt: TGTGCCAGCAGCTTGTACGTCGGACGGCCAACCTACGAGCAGTACTTC
cdr3_aa: CASSLYVGRPTYEQYF

d_call: NA
v_call: TRBV5-1
j_call: TRBJ2-1
clone_size: NA
cdr3_nt: TGCGCCAGCAGCAGAGCCCCCTCCGGCAATGAGCAGTTCTTC
cdr3_aa: CASSRAPSGNEQFF

d_call: TRBD1
v_call: TRBV5-1
j_call: TRBJ1-4
clone_size: NA
cdr3_nt: TGCGCCAGCAGCTTGGGTCTGACAGGGGGCGCCCCGACAGATGAAAAACTGTTTTTT
cdr3_aa: CASSLGLTGGAPTDEKLFF

d_call: TRBD2
v_call: TRBV7-2
j_call: TRBJ2-3
clone_size: NA
cdr3_nt: TGTGCCAGCAGCTTAGTGCCTAGCGGATCCACAGATACGCAGTATTTT
cdr3_aa: CASSLVPSGSTDTQYF

d_call: NA
v_call: TRBV10-1
j_call: TRBJ2-2
clone_size: NA
cdr3_nt: TGCGCCAGCAGAGGGACCACCGGGGAGCTGTTTTTT
cdr3_aa: CASRGTTGELFF

d_call: NA
v_call: TRBV19
j_call: TRBJ2-7
clone_size: few
cdr3_nt: TGTGCCAGTAGTAGAGGGGACTACGAGCAGTACTTC
cdr3_aa: CASSRGDYEQYF

d_call: NA
v_call: TRBV19
j_call: TRBJ2-1
clone_size: NA
cdr3_nt: TGTGCCAGTAGTACCTTCCTCCTCCGGGCTTCTCTGGGCTCCTACAATGAGCAGTTCTTC
cdr3_aa: CASSTFLLRASLGSYNEQFF

d_call: NA
v_call: TRBV28
j_call: TRBJ2-7
clone_size: NA
cdr3_nt: TGTGCCAGCAGTTTAGGCCAAGGTAGGGACGAGCAGTACTTC
cdr3_aa: CASSLGQGRDEQYF

d_call: NA
v_call: TRBV6-6
j_call: TRBJ2-5
clone_size: NA
cdr3_nt: TGTGCCAGCAGTCACAGGGATGAGACCCAGTACTTC
cdr3_aa: CASSHRDETQYF

d_call: NA
v_call: TRBV10-3
j_call: TRBJ2-3
clone_size: NA
cdr3_nt: TGTGCCATCAGTGAGGGCCGGCCAGGGAGCACAGATACGCAGTATTTT
cdr3_aa: CAISEGRPGSTDTQYF

d_call: NA
v_call: TRBV7-8
j_call: TRBJ1-3
clone_size: once
cdr3_nt: TGTGCCAGCAGCTTAGGACAGCTAATCTCTGGAAACACCATATATTTT
cdr3_aa: CASSLGQLISGNTIYF

d_call: NA
v_call: TRBV9
j_call: TRBJ2-7
clone_size: NA
cdr3_nt: TGTGCCAGCAGCGCAGGGGCCTTTACCTACGAGCAGTACTTC
cdr3_aa: CASSAGAFTYEQYF

d_call: NA
v_call: TRBV5-1
j_call: TRBJ1-2
clone_size: once
cdr3_nt: TGCGCCAGCAGCAACAGGTTCTATGGCTACACCTTC
cdr3_aa: CASSNRFYGYTF

d_call: NA
v_call: TRBV13
j_call: TRBJ2-1
clone_size: NA
cdr3_nt: TGTGCCAGCAGCTCACCCCTCACGGGCGGTAATGAGCAGTTCTTC
cdr3_aa: CASSSPLTGGNEQFF

d_call: NA
v_call: TRBV11-2
j_call: TRBJ2-3
clone_size: NA
cdr3_nt: TGTGCCAGCACTCGCCGAACGTTGACAGTAGATACGCAGTATTTT
cdr3_aa: CASTRRTLTVDTQYF

d_call: TRBD1
v_call: TRBV5-1
j_call: TRBJ2-3
clone_size: NA
cdr3_nt: TGCGCCAGCAGCTTGGGCGTAGGGACAGGGGGATCAGATACGCAGTATTTT
cdr3_aa: CASSLGVGTGGSDTQYF

d_call: NA
v_call: TRBV9
j_call: TRBJ1-1
clone_size: NA
cdr3_nt: TGTGCCAGCGGGAGGGAAGCTTTCTTT
cdr3_aa: CASGREAFF

d_call: TRBD1
v_call: TRBV6-6
j_call: TRBJ1-1
clone_size: NA
cdr3_nt: TGTGCCAGCAGTTCGACGGACAGGGGGAACACTGAAGCTTTCTTT
cdr3_aa: CASSSTDRGNTEAFF

d_call: NA
v_call: TRBV29-1
j_call: TRBJ2-5
clone_size: NA
cdr3_nt: TGCAGCGTTGCCGGGGGTAGGGATCTCTCGGCCCAGTACTTC
cdr3_aa: CSVAGGRDLSAQYF

d_call: NA
v_call: TRBV19
j_call: TRBJ2-7
clone_size: NA
cdr3_nt: TGTGCCAGTAGTCAAATTGGGGGGGCGGCCTACGAGCAGTACTTC
cdr3_aa: CASSQIGGAAYEQYF

d_call: TRBD1
v_call: TRBV18
j_call: TRBJ1-5
clone_size: NA
cdr3_nt: TGTGCCAGCTCCCGACAGGGGCCCCCCGAGCCCCAGCATTTT
cdr3_aa: CASSRQGPPEPQHF

d_call: NA
v_call: TRBV5-8
j_call: TRBJ2-3
clone_size: NA
cdr3_nt: TGTGCCAGCAGCTTGGGTATCGGCGCTAGCACAGATACGCAGTATTTT
cdr3_aa: CASSLGIGASTDTQYF

d_call: NA
v_call: TRBV5-4
j_call: TRBJ2-7
clone_size: NA
cdr3_nt: TGTGCCAGCACCGGAGGGGGAACCTACGAGCAGTACTTC
cdr3_aa: CASTGGGTYEQYF

d_call: TRBD2
v_call: TRBV11-2
j_call: TRBJ2-3
clone_size: NA
cdr3_nt: TGTGCCAGCAGCGCCGGTGGTAGCGGGCGCAGCACAGATACGCAGTATTTT
cdr3_aa: CASSAGGSGRSTDTQYF

d_call: NA
v_call: TRBV29-1
j_call: TRBJ2-7
clone_size: NA
cdr3_nt: TGCAGCGTTGAGCGGGGAGATCAGTCCTACGAGCAGTACTTC
cdr3_aa: CSVERGDQSYEQYF

d_call: NA
v_call: TRBV28
j_call: TRBJ1-5
clone_size: NA
cdr3_nt: TGTGCCAGCACGCCAGGAGGTTGGCAGCCCCAGCATTTT
cdr3_aa: CASTPGGWQPQHF

d_call: NA
v_call: TRBV6-5
j_call: TRBJ2-1
clone_size: NA
cdr3_nt: TGTGCCAGCAGTTATCCCGGGACTCCGAATGAGCAGTTCTTC
cdr3_aa: CASSYPGTPNEQFF

d_call: NA
v_call: TRBV7-2
j_call: TRBJ2-7
clone_size: NA
cdr3_nt: TGTGCCAGCAGCTTATTTTCTGGGGGGGCCGGTGACTACGAGCAGTACTTC
cdr3_aa: CASSLFSGGAGDYEQYF

d_call: NA
v_call: TRBV27
j_call: TRBJ1-4
clone_size: NA
cdr3_nt: TGTGCCAGCAGTTTTCGTGAGGGCCAGCGAGAAAAACTGTTTTTT
cdr3_aa: CASSFREGQREKLFF

d_call: NA
v_call: TRBV6-4
j_call: TRBJ2-1
clone_size: once
cdr3_nt: TGTGCCAGCAGTCCCTTGGGATCCGGGGAGCAGTTCTTC
cdr3_aa: CASSPLGSGEQFF

d_call: NA
v_call: TRBV27
j_call: TRBJ2-7
clone_size: NA
cdr3_nt: TGTGCCAGCAGGATGATTGGGGGCTCCTACGAGCAGTACTTC
cdr3_aa: CASRMIGGSYEQYF

d_call: NA
v_call: TRBV10-1
j_call: TRBJ2-1
clone_size: NA
cdr3_nt: TGCGCCAGCAGTGAGTCGGGGTTTGTGAGCAATGAGCAGTTCTTC
cdr3_aa: CASSESGFVSNEQFF

d_call: NA
v_call: TRBV20-1
j_call: TRBJ2-7
clone_size: NA
cdr3_nt: TGCAGTGCCGGGCCGAACTACGAGCAGTACTTC
cdr3_aa: CSAGPNYEQYF

d_call: NA
v_call: TRBV9
j_call: TRBJ2-3
clone_size: NA
cdr3_nt: TGTGCCAGCAGCCCAAGACACAGCCACACAGATACGCAGTATTTT
cdr3_aa: CASSPRHSHTDTQYF

d_call: TRBD1
v_call: TRBV5-1
j_call: TRBJ2-5
clone_size: NA
cdr3_nt: TGCGCCAGCAGCTCGGGGACAGGCGAAGAGACCCAGTACTTC
cdr3_aa: CASSSGTGEETQYF

d_call: TRBD1
v_call: TRBV30
j_call: TRBJ1-1
clone_size: NA
cdr3_nt: TGTGCCTGCCGGGACAGGGGGCTCTTGAACACTGAAGCTTTCTTT
cdr3_aa: CACRDRGLLNTEAFF

d_call: TRBD2
v_call: TRBV7-9
j_call: TRBJ2-1
clone_size: NA
cdr3_nt: TGTGCCAGCAGCTCGGCGGGAGGCGGCTACAATGAGCAGTTCTTC
cdr3_aa: CASSSAGGGYNEQFF

d_call: NA
v_call: TRBV9
j_call: TRBJ2-2
clone_size: NA
cdr3_nt: TGTGCCAGCAGCGTAGGTCAGGCCCTCGCCGGGGAGCTGTTTTTT
cdr3_aa: CASSVGQALAGELFF

d_call: NA
v_call: TRBV5-6
j_call: TRBJ2-2
clone_size: NA
cdr3_nt: TGTGCCAGCACCCCAGGGGGGGGGCAAAACACCGGGGAGCTGTTTTTT
cdr3_aa: CASTPGGGQNTGELFF

d_call: TRBD1
v_call: TRBV30
j_call: TRBJ2-7
clone_size: NA
cdr3_nt: TGTGCCTGGAGGGGACAGTCCTACGAGCAGTACTTC
cdr3_aa: CAWRGQSYEQYF

d_call: NA
v_call: TRBV11-2
j_call: TRBJ2-6
clone_size: NA
cdr3_nt: TGTGCCAGCAGCTCCGGGGCGTCGGGGGCCAACGTCCTGACTTTC
cdr3_aa: CASSSGASGANVLTF

d_call: TRBD2
v_call: TRBV14
j_call: TRBJ2-1
clone_size: NA
cdr3_nt: TGTGCCAGCAGCCCACTAGCGGGAGGGAATGAGCAGTTCTTC
cdr3_aa: CASSPLAGGNEQFF

d_call: NA
v_call: TRBV29-1
j_call: TRBJ1-1
clone_size: NA
cdr3_nt: TGCAGCGGGGGGGAGAACACTGAAGCTTTCTTT
cdr3_aa: CSGGENTEAFF

d_call: TRBD1
v_call: TRBV30
j_call: TRBJ1-1
clone_size: NA
cdr3_nt: TGTGCCTGGAGTGTTCAGGGGGTGGATGCTTTCTTT
cdr3_aa: CAWSVQGVDAFF

d_call: NA
v_call: TRBV11-2
j_call: TRBJ1-4
clone_size: NA
cdr3_nt: TGTGCCAGCAGCTTAAACAGGGTGCCCGAAAAACTGTTTTTT
cdr3_aa: CASSLNRVPEKLFF